Each of the 3 T cell receptor beta chains below was sequenced from the same sample in a study of CD4 T cells in relation to SARS-CoV-2 and coronaviruses. Libraries were prepared by immunoSEQ multiplex PCR; TCRdb keeps only in-frame clonotypes and omits some of them. The sample has about 26,000 clones; about 70% are singletons. The unexposed donors gave CD4+ T cells in about 2011-2018, prior to COVID-19. The cells were cultured for roughly 11 days before CD4+ T cells were isolated. These receptors lack a known antigen. The sequenced material came from CD4+ T cells from PBMCs, cultured in vitro. These receptor sequences come from a human donor in good health.

This sequence joins TRBV11-3 and TRBJ2-3; 8 positions agree with TRBD2. CDR1 and CDR2 (germline): SGHNT, YENEEA. Trimming took 5 bases from V and 4 from J; bases not matched to a gene: 8. The CDR3 has 15 amino acids. CDR3 nucleotides: TGTGCCAGCAGCCCATATAGCGGGGCGCCAGATACGCAGTATTTT. Amino acid sequence: CASSPYSGAPDTQYF.

The chain is built from TRBV7-8 and TRBJ2-2; weak D call: TRBD1 (8 bases). Germline CDR1 is SGHVS and CDR2 is FQNEAQ. The CDR3 loop spans 17 amino acids. V was pared by 1 base and J by 6 bases, with 18 bases between. In DNA form, the CDR3 reads TGTGCCAGCAGCTTAGTGGGGGGGACAGGTAGCCCCGGGGAGCTGTTTTTT. Its protein is CASSLVGGTGSPGELFF.

The chain has TRBV7-3 and TRBJ2-1, with a weak D call TRBD1 (5 bases). The germline V gene encodes CDR1 SGHTA and CDR2 FQGTGA. The CDR3 extends over 15 amino acids. V was cut by 5 bases and J by 4 bases, with 15 bases left in between. The CDR3 loop is CASSKDSDFYNEQFF. In DNA, the CDR3 is TGTGCCAGCAGCAAAGACAGCGACTTTTACAATGAGCAGTTCTTC.